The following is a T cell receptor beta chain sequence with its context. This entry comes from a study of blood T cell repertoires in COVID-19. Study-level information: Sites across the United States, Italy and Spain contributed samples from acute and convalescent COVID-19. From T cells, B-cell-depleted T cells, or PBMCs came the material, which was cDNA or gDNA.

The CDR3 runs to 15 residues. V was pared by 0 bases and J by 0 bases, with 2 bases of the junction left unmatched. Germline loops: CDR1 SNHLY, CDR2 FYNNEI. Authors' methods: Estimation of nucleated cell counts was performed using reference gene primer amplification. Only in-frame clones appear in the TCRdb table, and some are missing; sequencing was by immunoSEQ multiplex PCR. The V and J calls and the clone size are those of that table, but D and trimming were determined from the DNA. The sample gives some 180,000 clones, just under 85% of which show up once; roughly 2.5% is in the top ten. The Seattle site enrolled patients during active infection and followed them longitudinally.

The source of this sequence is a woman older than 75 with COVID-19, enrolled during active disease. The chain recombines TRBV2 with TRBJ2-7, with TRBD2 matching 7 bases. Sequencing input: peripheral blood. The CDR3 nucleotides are TGTGCCAGCAGTGAAGCGGGAGGGTTCTCCTACGAGCAGTACTTC. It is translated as CASSEAGGFSYEQYF.